This TCR beta chain was captured by sequencing in a study of blood T cell repertoires in COVID-19. Overall study: The samples span acute and convalescent COVID-19 from the United States, Italy and Spain. T cells, B-cell-depleted T cells, or PBMCs provided the cDNA or gDNA that served as material.

Deletions cut 5 bases from V and 4 bases from J, with 6 bases between. This CDR3 has 11 residues. Germline V gene lookup returns CDR1 SGHAT and CDR2 FQNNGV. As originally analysed: Quantification of nucleated cells was approximated via reference gene primer amplification. Assay: immunoSEQ multiplex PCR; the TCRdb copy retains only in-frame clones and omits some. V and J calls and clone size are as listed in that table; D and trimming were resolved from the DNA. There are about 140,000 clones in the sample; more than 70% occur only once, and approximately 8% lies in the top ten. This receptor was taken from a woman aged 60-70 years with acute or convalescent COVID-19. Sequenced input: peripheral blood. The chain recombines TRBV11-2 with TRBJ2-7; D is unresolved. The CDR3 coding sequence is TGTGCCAGCAGCCCTATGTACGAGCAGTACTTC. Amino acid sequence: CASSPMYEQYF.